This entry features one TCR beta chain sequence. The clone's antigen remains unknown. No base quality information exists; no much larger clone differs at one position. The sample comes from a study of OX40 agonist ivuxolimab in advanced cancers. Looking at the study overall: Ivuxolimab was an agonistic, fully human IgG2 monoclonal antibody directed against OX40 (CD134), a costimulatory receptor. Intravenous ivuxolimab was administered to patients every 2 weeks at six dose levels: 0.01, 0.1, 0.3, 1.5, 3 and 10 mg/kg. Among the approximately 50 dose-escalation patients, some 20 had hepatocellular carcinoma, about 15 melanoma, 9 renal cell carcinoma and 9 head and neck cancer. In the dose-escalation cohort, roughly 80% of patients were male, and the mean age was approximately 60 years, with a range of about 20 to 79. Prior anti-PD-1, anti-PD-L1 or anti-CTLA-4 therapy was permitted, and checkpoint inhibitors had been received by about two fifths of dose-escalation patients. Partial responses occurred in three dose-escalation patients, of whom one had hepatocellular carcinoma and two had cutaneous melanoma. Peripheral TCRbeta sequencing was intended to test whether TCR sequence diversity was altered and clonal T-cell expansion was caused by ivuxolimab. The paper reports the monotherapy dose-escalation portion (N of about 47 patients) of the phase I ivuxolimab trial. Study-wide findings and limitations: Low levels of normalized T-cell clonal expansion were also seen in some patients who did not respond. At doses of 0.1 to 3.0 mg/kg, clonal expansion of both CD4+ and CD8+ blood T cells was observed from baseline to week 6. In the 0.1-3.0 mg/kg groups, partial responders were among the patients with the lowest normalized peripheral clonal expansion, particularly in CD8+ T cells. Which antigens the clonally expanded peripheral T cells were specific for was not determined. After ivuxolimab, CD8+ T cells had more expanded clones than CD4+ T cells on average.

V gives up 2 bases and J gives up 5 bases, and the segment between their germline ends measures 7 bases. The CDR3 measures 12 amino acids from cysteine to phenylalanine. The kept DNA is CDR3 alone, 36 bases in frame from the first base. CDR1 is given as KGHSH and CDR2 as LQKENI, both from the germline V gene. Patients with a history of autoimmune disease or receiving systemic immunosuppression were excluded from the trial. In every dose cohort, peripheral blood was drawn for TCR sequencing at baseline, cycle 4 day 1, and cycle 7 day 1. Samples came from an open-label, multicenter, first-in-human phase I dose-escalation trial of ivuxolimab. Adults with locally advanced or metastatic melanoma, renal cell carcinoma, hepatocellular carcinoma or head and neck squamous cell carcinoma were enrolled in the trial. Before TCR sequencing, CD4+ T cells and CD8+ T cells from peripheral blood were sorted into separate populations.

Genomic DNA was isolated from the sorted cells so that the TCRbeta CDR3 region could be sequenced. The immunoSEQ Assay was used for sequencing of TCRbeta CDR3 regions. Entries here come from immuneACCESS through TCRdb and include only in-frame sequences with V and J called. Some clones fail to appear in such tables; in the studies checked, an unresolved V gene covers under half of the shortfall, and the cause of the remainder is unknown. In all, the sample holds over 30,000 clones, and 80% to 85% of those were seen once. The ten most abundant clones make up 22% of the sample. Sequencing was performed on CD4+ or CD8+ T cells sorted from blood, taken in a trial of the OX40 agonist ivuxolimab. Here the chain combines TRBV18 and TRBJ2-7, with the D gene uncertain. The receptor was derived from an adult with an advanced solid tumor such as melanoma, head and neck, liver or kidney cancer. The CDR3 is CASSPVQDEQYF. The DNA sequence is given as TGTGCCAGCTCACCAGTCCAGGACGAGCAGTACTTC.